Shown below are 32 T cell receptor beta chains from a single sample sequenced in a study of blood T cell repertoires in COVID-19. Some clones are missing from TCRdb's copy, which holds only in-frame ones; the method was immunoSEQ multiplex PCR. The sample contains roughly 70,000 clones, 75% to 85% of which appear only once. Specimen: peripheral blood. The origin of the receptors is a man aged 70 or older who had recovered from COVID-19.

The table lists this clone with a count of one. The chain couples TRBV19 to TRBJ2-3, with 8 bases fitting TRBD1. The CDR3 has 18 residues. Germline-derived CDR1 and CDR2 are LNHDA and SQIVND (reference sequence). The J segment lost 3 bases and the V segment lost 7 bases, leaving 18 bases of the junction unmatched. The CDR3 DNA is TGTGCCAGTACCCGACGAGTGGCAGGGGGCATTGGGACAGATACGCAGTATTTT. Residues: CASTRRVAGGIGTDTQYF.

V usage is TRBV28 and J usage is TRBJ2-2, with D perhaps TRBD1 (6 bases). The ends were cut back, 5 bases at V and 0 bases at J, with 10 bases in the middle. Per germline, CDR1 MDHEN and CDR2 SYDVKM. The CDR3 totals 15 residues. In DNA form, the CDR3 reads TGTGCCAGCAGTCTGGACAGCCCGAACACCGGGGAGCTGTTTTTT. This encodes CASSLDSPNTGELFF.

V gene TRBV6-2 or TRBV6-3 combines with J gene TRBJ2-7; TRBD1 might be the D (5 bases). Germline V lookup: CDR1 MNHEY, CDR2 SVGEGT. The CDR3 is made up of 16 amino acids. The V end was cut by 2 bases, the J end by 2 bases, with 16 bases between. The DNA of the CDR3 is TGTGCCAGCAGTTACCGCCCTCGCAGGGATGCCTACGAGCAGTACTTC. Its translation: CASSYRPRRDAYEQYF.

The chain combines TRBV9 with TRBJ2-2, with 8 bases lining up with TRBD2. CDR1 and CDR2 from the germline V gene are SGDLS and YYNGEE. The CDR3 consists of 16 residues. V was pared by 2 bases and J by 4 bases, with 7 bases of the junction left unmatched. CDR3 sequence reads: CASSVLAGGLTGELFF. The CDR3, as DNA: TGTGCCAGCAGCGTTTTGGCGGGGGGCCTCACCGGGGAGCTGTTTTTT.

The chain links TRBV29-1 to TRBJ1-2; D is uncertain. Germline lookup yields CDR1 SQVTM and CDR2 ANQGSEA. This CDR3 has 11 amino acids. V was cut by 4 bases and J by 6 bases, with 9 bases left in between. CDR3 nucleotides: TGCAGCGTTGTTGAGGGTAATGGCTACACCTTC. Residues: CSVVEGNGYTF.

The genes are TRBV3-1 (or the pseudogene TRBV3-2) and TRBJ2-3; TRBD2 matches 11 bases. CDR3 size: 15 residues. CDR1 LGHDT and CDR2 YNNKEL come from the germline V gene (reference sequence). Germline trimming cut 5 bases from V and 4 bases from J; bases unmatched to any gene: 5. In nucleotides, the CDR3 is TGTGCCAGCAGCGTAGCGGGAGGGAGGGCAGATACGCAGTATTTT. Translating gives CASSVAGGRADTQYF.

This chain's CDR3 is CAWRIPGNQPQHF. CDR3 DNA sequence: TGTGCCTGGAGGATCCCAGGGAATCAGCCCCAGCATTTT. The genes are TRBV30 and TRBJ1-5; D is possibly TRBD1 (5 bases). Trimming removed 3 bases at V and 4 bases at J, with 10 bases between. This CDR3 has 13 residues. Germline-derived CDR1 and CDR2 are GTSNPN and SVGIG (reference sequence).

This clone was observed a few times. The V and J genes are TRBV28 and TRBJ1-2, with D tentatively TRBD1 (6 bases). With 5 bases removed from V and 5 bases from J, the gap between germline ends came to 18 bases. Germline V gene data show CDR1 as MDHEN and CDR2 as SYDVKM. This CDR3 has 15 residues. The CDR3 loop reads CASSQRGGGWYGYTF. The CDR3 DNA reads as TGTGCCAGCAGTCAGCGCGGGGGCGGATGGTATGGCTACACCTTC.

The chain carries TRBV28 and TRBJ1-2; TRBD1 might be the D (5 bases). CDR1 MDHEN and CDR2 SYDVKM come from the germline V gene. The V gene lost 8 bases and the J gene lost 1 base, with 14 bases spanning the gap. The CDR3 consists of 14 residues. For the CDR3, the DNA is TGTGCCAGCTTACGTTCGGGGGTTAACTATGGCTACACCTTC. Translation: CASLRSGVNYGYTF.

The chain couples TRBV19 to TRBJ2-1, with D perhaps matching TRBD2 (5 bases). Germline V lookup: CDR1 LNHDA, CDR2 SQIVND (reference sequence). The CDR3 totals 13 residues. The V end lost 2 bases, the J end lost 9 bases, and 11 bases lay between the germline ends. The CDR3 DNA sequence: TGTGCCAGTAGTATACTAGCCACTGGTGAGCAGTTCTTC. Translated, it gives CASSILATGEQFF.

Comment on this clone: Possible read error: a much larger clone is one base away. The rearrangement uses TRBV6-5 and TRBJ2-7; 11 positions match TRBD1. Germline CDR1 is MNHEY and CDR2 is SVGAGI. Unmatched junction bases numbered 0, after V lost 2 bases and J lost 3 bases. The CDR3 length is 14 residues. CDR3 nucleotides: TGTGCCAGCAGTTACGGGACAGGGGGCTACGAGCAGTACTTC. Protein product: CASSYGTGGYEQYF.

This clone was counted ten times or more. This chain uses TRBV6-5 with TRBJ1-1; TRBD1 might be the D (5 bases). In germline, CDR1 is MNHEY, CDR2 SVGAGI. The length of the CDR3 is 13 residues. V was clipped by 4 bases and J by 5 bases, with 11 bases between them. The CDR3 protein is CASSSGWNTEAFF. CDR3 nucleotides: TGTGCCAGCAGTTCAGGGTGGAATACTGAAGCTTTCTTT.

The chain combines TRBV6-5 with TRBJ1-5, with D maybe TRBD1 (5 bases). The CDR3 sequence is 15 residues long. The ends were cut back, 5 bases at V and 3 bases at J, with 14 bases in the middle. Looked up from germline, CDR1 is MNHEY and CDR2 is SVGAGI. The CDR3 sequence is CASSRMGGNNQPQHF. The DNA of the CDR3 is TGTGCCAGCAGTAGAATGGGGGGGAACAATCAGCCCCAGCATTTT.

This chain links TRBV7-9 with TRBJ2-5; TRBD2 agrees at 7 bases. The CDR3 extends over 14 amino acids. J was trimmed by 3 bases and V by 0 bases; bases with no gene match: 1. CDR1 and CDR2 (germline): SEHNR, FQNEAQ (reference sequence). The CDR3 DNA is TGTGCCAGCAGCTTAGCGGGAGGGAAAGAGACCCAGTACTTC. Amino acids: CASSLAGGKETQYF.

The J gene is TRBJ2-7, the V gene TRBV5-1; 9 bases align to TRBD1. The CDR3 contains 15 residues. CDR1 and CDR2 (germline): SGHRS, YFSETQ. The junction had 3 bases not matched to a gene; V was cut back by 0 bases and J by 2 bases. CDR3 coding DNA: TGCGCCAGCAGCTTGGTAGGGACAGGGACCTACGAGCAGTACTTC. It codes for CASSLVGTGTYEQYF.

This rearrangement joins TRBV6-6 to TRBJ2-7, with 10 bases fitting TRBD1. Germline CDR1 and CDR2: MNHNY and SVGAGI (reference sequence). J was trimmed by 0 bases and V by 9 bases; bases with no gene match: 2. The CDR3 totals 13 residues. The CDR3 spells CASGTGASYEQYF. In nucleotides, the CDR3 is TGTGCCAGTGGGACAGGGGCCTCCTACGAGCAGTACTTC.

The sample holds one count of this clone. The chain combines TRBV27 with TRBJ2-7, with TRBD2 matching 12 bases. The V gene end was trimmed by 5 bases and the J gene end by 5 bases; junction bases not matched to a gene: 7. The CDR3 extends over 15 amino acids. The germline V gene encodes CDR1 MNHEY and CDR2 SMNVEV (reference sequence). CDR3 bases: TGTGCCAGCAGTGCCCTGCCTAGCGGGAGGGACGAGCAGTACTTC. Protein: CASSALPSGRDEQYF.

The chain joins TRBV28 to TRBJ1-1; D possibly corresponds to TRBD1 (6 bases). Germline V CDR1 and CDR2: MDHEN, SYDVKM. This CDR3 region has 16 residues. The germline V and J ends were trimmed by 5 bases and 7 bases, with 23 bases remaining between them. CDR3 region: CASSPQQGKGRDEAFF. CDR3 coding DNA: TGTGCCAGCAGTCCCCAACAGGGAAAGGGACGAGATGAAGCTTTCTTT. Complete variable domain (other parts from reference TRBV28 and TRBJ1-1): DVKVTQSSRYLVKRTGEKVFLECVQDMDHENMFWYRQDPGLGLRLIYFSYDVKMKEKGDIPEGYSVSREKKERFSLILESASTNQTSMYLCASSPQQGKGRDEAFFGQGTRLTVV.

The CDR3: CASTFGAVSDQPQHF. DNA for the CDR3: TGTGCCAGCACGTTTGGGGCAGTAAGCGATCAGCCCCAGCATTTT. This chain joins TRBV6-5 and TRBJ1-5; a weak D match, TRBD1 (5 bases). Germline CDR1 and CDR2: MNHEY and SVGAGI. This CDR3 spans 15 amino acids. The V end was cut by 7 bases, the J end by 5 bases, with 18 bases between.

This clone came up many times. The chain uses TRBV7-8 and TRBJ2-2; 10 nucleotides line up with TRBD2. CDR3 length equals 21 residues. Germline V gives CDR1 SGHVS, CDR2 FQNEAQ. Germline trimming cut 5 bases from V and 2 bases from J; bases unmatched to any gene: 20. CDR3 sequence (DNA): TGTGCCAGCAGCCCGCGGGGGCTAGCGGGGGCCTTCTACCTAAACACCGGGGAGCTGTTTTTT. Its translation is CASSPRGLAGAFYLNTGELFF.

The chain combines TRBV29-1 with TRBJ1-4; D might be TRBD1 (6 bases). Trimming shortened V by 4 bases and J by 2 bases, and 11 bases separated the two germline ends. The V gene's germline CDR1 is SQVTM and CDR2 ANQGSEA. The CDR3 sequence is 14 residues long. DNA of the CDR3: TGCAGCGTTGGAAACAGGGCGACTAATGAAAAACTGTTTTTT. Its translation is CSVGNRATNEKLFF.

The J gene is TRBJ2-3, the V gene TRBV20-1; the D gene is possibly TRBD1 (6 bases). This CDR3 contains 13 residues. Trimming took off 3 bases at V and 8 bases at J, with 15 bases between the two ends. The germline V gene encodes CDR1 DFQATT and CDR2 SNEGSKA (reference sequence). The CDR3, as DNA: TGCAGTGCTAGTCCTACAGGGATTGTTACGCAGTATTTT. Amino acid sequence: CSASPTGIVTQYF.

This clone was detected once. Other DNA sequences of this sample code for an identical CDR3. The V gene is TRBV5-1, the J gene TRBJ2-5; D unresolved. CDR1 SGHRS and CDR2 YFSETQ come from the germline V gene. V dropped 5 bases and J dropped 2 bases, with 4 bases sitting between them. The CDR3 runs 11 residues. The CDR3 nucleotides are TGCGCCAGCAGTCTTCAAGAGACCCAGTACTTC. It translates to CASSLQETQYF.

J is TRBJ2-7 and V is TRBV27; TRBD1 might be the D (6 bases). V was pared by 2 bases and J by 2 bases, with 7 bases between. The CDR3 consists of 13 residues. The V gene's germline CDR1 is MNHEY and CDR2 SMNVEV (reference sequence). The CDR3 sequence: CASSLRDTYEQYF. The DNA for the CDR3 is TGTGCCAGCAGTTTAAGGGACACCTACGAGCAGTACTTC.

CDR3 loop: CASSLEGNYGYTF. The CDR3 nucleotides read TGTGCCAGCAGTTTGGAGGGGAACTATGGCTACACCTTC. This rearrangement joins TRBV6-6 to TRBJ1-2; D is possibly TRBD1 (5 bases). V was trimmed by 4 bases and J by 2 bases, leaving 8 bases between them. The CDR3 has 13 amino acids. In germline, CDR1 is MNHNY, CDR2 SVGAGI (reference sequence).

The gene calls are TRBV7-9 and TRBJ2-1, with TRBD2 identical over 12 bases. This CDR3 contains 18 residues. Germline loops: CDR1 SEHNR, CDR2 FQNEAQ (reference sequence). The J segment lost 9 bases and the V segment lost 3 bases, leaving 15 bases of the junction unmatched. The CDR3 reads CASSFPPRLAGVRGEQFF. The CDR3 DNA reads TGTGCCAGCAGCTTTCCACCACGACTAGCGGGAGTTCGGGGTGAGCAGTTCTTC.

This chain links TRBV6-4 with TRBJ2-2, with 7 positions matching TRBD1. The CDR3 is 14 amino acids. Germline values: CDR1 MRHNA, CDR2 SNTAGT. V trimming: 2 bases; J trimming: 7 bases; junction bases outside the gene matches: 4. CDR3 nucleotides: TGTGCCAGCAGTGACACAGGGGTGAGCGGGGAGCTGTTTTTT. It translates to CASSDTGVSGELFF.

The V and J genes are TRBV19 and TRBJ1-5; TRBD1 might be the D (6 bases). From germline, CDR1 is LNHDA and CDR2 SQIVND (reference sequence). The V gene lost 4 bases and the J gene lost 4 bases, with 11 bases spanning the gap. The CDR3 consists of 14 residues. CDR3: CASSTSGENQPQHF. Written as DNA, the CDR3 is TGTGCCAGTAGTACCTCAGGGGAAAATCAGCCCCAGCATTTT.

V and J are TRBV7-2 and TRBJ2-1; D unclear. This CDR3 region has 16 residues. V lost 0 bases to trimming and J lost 1 base, with 10 bases between them. The germline CDR1 and CDR2 sequences are SGHTA and FQGNSA. This chain's CDR3 is CASSLALHGSYNEQFF. In nucleotides, the CDR3 is TGTGCCAGCAGCTTAGCATTACACGGGTCCTACAATGAGCAGTTCTTC.

The rearrangement uses TRBV7-2 and TRBJ2-5, with a tentative D call TRBD2 (7 bases). The germline V gene encodes CDR1 SGHTA and CDR2 FQGNSA. The V end lost 5 bases, the J end lost 6 bases, and 16 bases lay between the germline ends. The CDR3 is 14 amino acids. CDR3 bases: TGTGCCAGCAGCCTGACGGGGGGCGCACAGACCCAGTACTTC. This sequence encodes CASSLTGGAQTQYF.

This chain joins TRBV11-2 and TRBJ2-7; 8 nucleotides agree with TRBD1. The germline CDR1 and CDR2 sequences are SGHAT and FQNNGV. Germline trimming cut 6 bases from V and 1 base from J; bases unmatched to any gene: 11. The CDR3 contains 16 residues. CDR3 loop: CASSGGYRTGSYEQYF. Here the CDR3 DNA reads TGTGCCAGCAGTGGAGGGTATCGGACAGGGTCCTACGAGCAGTACTTC.

The chain has TRBV7-3 and TRBJ2-6; 10 nucleotides agree with TRBD1. CDR1 is SGHTA, CDR2 FQGTGA, per germline. The CDR3 totals 17 residues. Trimming took 5 bases from V and 0 from J; bases not matched to a gene: 4. This CDR3 is CASSQGQGFSGANVLTF. The CDR3 coding sequence is TGTGCCAGCAGCCAGGGACAGGGGTTCTCTGGGGCCAACGTCCTGACTTTC.